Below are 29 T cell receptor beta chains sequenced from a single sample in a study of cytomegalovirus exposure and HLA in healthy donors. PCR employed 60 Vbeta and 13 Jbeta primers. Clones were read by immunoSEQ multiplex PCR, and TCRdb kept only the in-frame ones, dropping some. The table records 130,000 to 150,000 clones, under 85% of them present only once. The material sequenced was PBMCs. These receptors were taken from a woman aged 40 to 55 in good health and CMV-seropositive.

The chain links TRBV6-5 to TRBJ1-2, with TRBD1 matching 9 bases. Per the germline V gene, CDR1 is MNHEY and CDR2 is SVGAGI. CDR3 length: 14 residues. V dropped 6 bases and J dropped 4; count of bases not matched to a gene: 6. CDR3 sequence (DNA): TGTGCCAGCAGGAGAGGGACAGGGATCTATGGCTACACCTTC. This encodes CASRRGTGIYGYTF.

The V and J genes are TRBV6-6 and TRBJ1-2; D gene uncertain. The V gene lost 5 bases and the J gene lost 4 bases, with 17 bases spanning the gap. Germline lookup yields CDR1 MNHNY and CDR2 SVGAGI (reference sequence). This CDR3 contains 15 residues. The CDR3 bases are TGTGCCAGCAGTGCTACGACTCCACGAGGCTATGGCTACACCTTC. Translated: CASSATTPRGYGYTF.

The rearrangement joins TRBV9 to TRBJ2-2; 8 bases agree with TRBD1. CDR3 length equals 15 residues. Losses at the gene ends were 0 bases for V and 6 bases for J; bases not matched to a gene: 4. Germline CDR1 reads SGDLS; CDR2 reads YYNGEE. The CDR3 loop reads CASSVGQGSSGELFF. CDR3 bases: TGTGCCAGCAGCGTAGGACAGGGGAGTTCCGGGGAGCTGTTTTTT.

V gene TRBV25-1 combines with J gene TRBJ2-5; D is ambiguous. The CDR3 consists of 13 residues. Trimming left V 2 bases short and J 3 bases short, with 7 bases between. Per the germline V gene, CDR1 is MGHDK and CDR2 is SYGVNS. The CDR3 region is CASSEGGEETQYF. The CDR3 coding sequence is TGTGCCAGCAGTGAAGGTGGAGAAGAGACCCAGTACTTC.

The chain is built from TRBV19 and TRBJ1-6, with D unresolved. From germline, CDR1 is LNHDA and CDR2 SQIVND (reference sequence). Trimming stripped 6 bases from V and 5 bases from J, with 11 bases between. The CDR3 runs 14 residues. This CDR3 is CASSEGGNNSPLHF. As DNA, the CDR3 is TGTGCCAGTAGCGAAGGAGGGAATAATTCACCCCTCCACTTT.

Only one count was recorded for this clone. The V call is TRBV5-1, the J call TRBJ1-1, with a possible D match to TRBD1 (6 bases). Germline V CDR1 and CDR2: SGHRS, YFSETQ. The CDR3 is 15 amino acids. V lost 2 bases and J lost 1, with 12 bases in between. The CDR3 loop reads CASSFLQGTNTEAFF. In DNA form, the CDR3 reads TGCGCCAGCAGCTTCCTACAGGGTACGAACACTGAAGCTTTCTTT.

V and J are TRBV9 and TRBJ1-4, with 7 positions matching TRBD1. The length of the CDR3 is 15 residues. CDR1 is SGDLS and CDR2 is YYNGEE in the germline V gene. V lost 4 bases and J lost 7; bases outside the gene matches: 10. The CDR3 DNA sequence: TGTGCCAGCAGCCCGGGTAGCAGGGGGTCTGAAAAACTGTTTTTT. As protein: CASSPGSRGSEKLFF.

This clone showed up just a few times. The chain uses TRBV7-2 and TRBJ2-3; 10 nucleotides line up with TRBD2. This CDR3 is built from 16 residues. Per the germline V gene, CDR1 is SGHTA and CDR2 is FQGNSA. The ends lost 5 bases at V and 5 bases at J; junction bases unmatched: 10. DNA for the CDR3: TGTGCCAGCAGCCCGTTTTTAGCGGGGGGCGGAGATACGCAGTATTTT. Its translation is CASSPFLAGGGDTQYF.

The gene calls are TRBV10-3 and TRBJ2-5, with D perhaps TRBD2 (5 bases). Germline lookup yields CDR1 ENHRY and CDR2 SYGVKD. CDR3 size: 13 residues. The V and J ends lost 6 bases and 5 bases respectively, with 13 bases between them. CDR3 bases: TGTGCCATCAGCGGAGGTACTAGTGAGACCCAGTACTTC. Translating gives CAISGGTSETQYF.

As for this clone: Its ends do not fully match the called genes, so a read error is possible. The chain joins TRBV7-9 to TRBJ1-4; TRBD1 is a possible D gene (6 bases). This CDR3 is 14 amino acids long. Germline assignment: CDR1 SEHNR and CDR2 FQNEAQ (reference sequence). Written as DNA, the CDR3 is TGTTCCAGCAGCCAAGGGGGAGGGGGTGAAAAACTGTTTTTT. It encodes CSSSQGGGGEKLFF.

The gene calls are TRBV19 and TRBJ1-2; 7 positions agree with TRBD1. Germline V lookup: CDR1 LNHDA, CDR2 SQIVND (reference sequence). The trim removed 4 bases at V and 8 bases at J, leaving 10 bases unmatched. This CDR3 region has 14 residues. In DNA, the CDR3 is TGTGCCAGTAGTACGATAGACAGGGTGGGCGGCTACACCTTC. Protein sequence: CASSTIDRVGGYTF.

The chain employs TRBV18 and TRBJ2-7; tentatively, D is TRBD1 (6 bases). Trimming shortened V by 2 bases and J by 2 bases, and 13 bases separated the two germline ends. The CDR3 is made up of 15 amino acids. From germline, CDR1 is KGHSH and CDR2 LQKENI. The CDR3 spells CASSPGNRQAYEQYF. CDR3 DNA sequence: TGTGCCAGCTCACCAGGTAATAGACAGGCCTACGAGCAGTACTTC.

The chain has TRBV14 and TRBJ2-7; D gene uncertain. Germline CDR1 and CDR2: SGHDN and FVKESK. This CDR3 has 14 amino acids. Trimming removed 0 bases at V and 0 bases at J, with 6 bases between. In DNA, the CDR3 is TGTGCCAGCAGCCAAGATCGGTTCTCCTACGAGCAGTACTTC. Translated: CASSQDRFSYEQYF.

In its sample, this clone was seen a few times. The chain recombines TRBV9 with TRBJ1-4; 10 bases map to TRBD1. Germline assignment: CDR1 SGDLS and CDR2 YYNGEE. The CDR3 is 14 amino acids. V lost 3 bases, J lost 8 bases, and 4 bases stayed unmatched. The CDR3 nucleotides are TGTGCCAGCAGCGCGGACAGGGGGGGAGAAAAACTGTTTTTT. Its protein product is CASSADRGGEKLFF. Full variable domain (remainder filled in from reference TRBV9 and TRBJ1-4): DSGVTQTPKHLITATGQRVTLRCSPRSGDLSVYWYQQSLDQGLQFLIQYYNGEERAKGNILERFSAQQFPDLHSELNLSSLELGDSALYFCASSADRGGEKLFFGSGTQLSVL.

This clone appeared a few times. The chain's CDR3 is CASSSIQDTFYGYTF. CDR3 nucleotides: TGTGCCAGCAGTTCTATTCAGGACACCTTCTATGGCTACACCTTC. The chain couples TRBV11-2 to TRBJ1-2; tentative D call: TRBD1 (5 bases). Germline values: CDR1 SGHAT, CDR2 FQNNGV. V was pared by 6 bases and J by 4 bases, with 18 bases between. The CDR3 loop spans 15 amino acids.

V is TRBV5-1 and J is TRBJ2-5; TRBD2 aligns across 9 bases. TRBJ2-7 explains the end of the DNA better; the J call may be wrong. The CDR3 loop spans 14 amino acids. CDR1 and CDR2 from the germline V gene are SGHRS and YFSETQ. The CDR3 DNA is TGCGCCAGCAGCCGTTCTAGCGGGGTCTACGAGCAGTACTTC. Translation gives CASSRSSGVYEQYF.

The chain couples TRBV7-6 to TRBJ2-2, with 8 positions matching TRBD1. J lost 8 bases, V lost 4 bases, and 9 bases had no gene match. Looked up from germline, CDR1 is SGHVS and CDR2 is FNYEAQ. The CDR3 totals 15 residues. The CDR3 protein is CASSSTTGEGGELFF. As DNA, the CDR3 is TGTGCCAGCAGCTCTACGACAGGGGAAGGGGGGGAGCTGTTTTTT.

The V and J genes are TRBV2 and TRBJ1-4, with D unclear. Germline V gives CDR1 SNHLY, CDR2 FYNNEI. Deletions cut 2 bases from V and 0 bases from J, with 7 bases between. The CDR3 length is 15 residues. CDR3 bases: TGTGCCAGCAGTGAAATGGGAGCAACTAATGAAAAACTGTTTTTT. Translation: CASSEMGATNEKLFF.

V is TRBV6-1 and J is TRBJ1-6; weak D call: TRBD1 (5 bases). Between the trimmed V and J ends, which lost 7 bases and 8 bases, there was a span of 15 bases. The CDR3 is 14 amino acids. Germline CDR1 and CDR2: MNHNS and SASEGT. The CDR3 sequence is CASTPGTVYSPLHF. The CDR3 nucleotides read TGTGCCAGCACTCCCGGGACTGTCTATTCACCCCTCCACTTT.

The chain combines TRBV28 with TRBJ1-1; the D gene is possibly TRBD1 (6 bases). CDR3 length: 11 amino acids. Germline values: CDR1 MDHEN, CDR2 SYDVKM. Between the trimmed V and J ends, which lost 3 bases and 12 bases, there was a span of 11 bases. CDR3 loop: CASSFNRETFF. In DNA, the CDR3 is TGTGCCAGCAGTTTTAACAGGGAAACTTTCTTT.

This chain's CDR3 is CASSIQINNYGYTF. CDR3 DNA: TGTGCCAGTAGTATACAGATTAATAACTATGGCTACACCTTC. J is TRBJ1-2 and V is TRBV19; D not certain. Trimming left V 2 bases short and J 1 base short, with 8 bases between. CDR1 and CDR2 (germline): LNHDA, SQIVND (reference sequence). This CDR3 has 14 residues.

The CDR3 DNA follows: TGCGCCAGCAGTGGAAGAGGTGAAGGCGAACTGTTTTTT. This sequence encodes CASSGRGEGELFF. V is TRBV10-2 and J is TRBJ1-4; D unresolved. The germline V and J ends were trimmed by 4 bases and 12 bases, with 15 bases remaining between them. The CDR3 runs 13 residues. Looked up from germline, CDR1 is WSHSY and CDR2 is SAAADI.

CDR3 coding DNA: TGTGCCAGCAGTGGGGGGACAGGAACCTACGAGCAGTACTTC. It codes for CASSGGTGTYEQYF. This chain links TRBV2 with TRBJ2-7, with TRBD1 identical over 8 bases. The CDR3 is made up of 14 amino acids. V gave up 4 bases and J gave up 2 bases; unmatched junction bases: 4. Germline loops: CDR1 SNHLY, CDR2 FYNNEI. The full variable domain, rest sourced from reference TRBV2 and TRBJ2-7, is EPEVTQTPSHQVTQMGQEVILRCVPISNHLYFYWYRQILGQKVEFLVSFYNNEISEKSEIFDDQFSVERPDGSNFTLKIRSTKLEDSAMYFCASSGGTGTYEQYFGPGTRLTVT.

The CDR3 nucleotides read TGTGCCAGCAGCAAAGGGACTAGCGGGGGATACAATGAGCAGTTCTTC. Translating it yields CASSKGTSGGYNEQFF. The chain employs TRBV21-1 and TRBJ2-1; the table's D call, TRBD2, was not checked against the DNA. TRBV21-1 is an annotated pseudogene. The CDR3 totals 16 residues.

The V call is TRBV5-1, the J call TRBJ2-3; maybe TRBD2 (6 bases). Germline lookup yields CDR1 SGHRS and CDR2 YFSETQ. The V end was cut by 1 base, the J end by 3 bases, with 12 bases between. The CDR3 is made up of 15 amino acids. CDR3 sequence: CASSLLVGGTDTQYF. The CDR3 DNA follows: TGCGCCAGCAGCTTGTTGGTGGGGGGAACAGATACGCAGTATTTT.

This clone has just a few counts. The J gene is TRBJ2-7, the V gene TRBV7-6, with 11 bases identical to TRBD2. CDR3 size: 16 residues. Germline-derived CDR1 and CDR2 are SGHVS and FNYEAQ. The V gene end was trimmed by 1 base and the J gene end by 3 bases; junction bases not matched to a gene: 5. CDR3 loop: CASSLVASGGNYEQYF. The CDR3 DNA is TGTGCCAGCAGCTTAGTGGCTAGCGGGGGGAACTACGAGCAGTACTTC.

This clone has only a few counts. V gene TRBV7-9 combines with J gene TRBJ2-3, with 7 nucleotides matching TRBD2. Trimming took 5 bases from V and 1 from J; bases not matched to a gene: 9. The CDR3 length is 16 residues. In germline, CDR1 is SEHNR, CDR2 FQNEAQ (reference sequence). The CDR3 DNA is TGTGCCAGCAGCCGATTTGGACTAGTGGGCACAGATACGCAGTATTTT. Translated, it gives CASSRFGLVGTDTQYF.

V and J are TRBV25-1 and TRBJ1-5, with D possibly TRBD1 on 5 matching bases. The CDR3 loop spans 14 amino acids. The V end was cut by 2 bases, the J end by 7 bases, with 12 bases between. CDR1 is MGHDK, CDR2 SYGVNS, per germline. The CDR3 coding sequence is TGTGCCAGCAGTGAAAGGTTAGGGGAACAGCCCCAGCATTTT. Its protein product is CASSERLGEQPQHF.

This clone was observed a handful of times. The CDR3 region has the DNA TGTGCCAGCTCACCAGGGACAGCGGGCCTCACTGAGCAGTTCTTC. Protein product: CASSPGTAGLTEQFF. The chain links TRBV18 to TRBJ2-1, with D possibly being TRBD1 (7 bases). Germline V CDR1 and CDR2: KGHSH, LQKENI. There are 15 residues in the CDR3. The ends were cut back, 2 bases at V and 9 bases at J, with 17 bases in the middle.